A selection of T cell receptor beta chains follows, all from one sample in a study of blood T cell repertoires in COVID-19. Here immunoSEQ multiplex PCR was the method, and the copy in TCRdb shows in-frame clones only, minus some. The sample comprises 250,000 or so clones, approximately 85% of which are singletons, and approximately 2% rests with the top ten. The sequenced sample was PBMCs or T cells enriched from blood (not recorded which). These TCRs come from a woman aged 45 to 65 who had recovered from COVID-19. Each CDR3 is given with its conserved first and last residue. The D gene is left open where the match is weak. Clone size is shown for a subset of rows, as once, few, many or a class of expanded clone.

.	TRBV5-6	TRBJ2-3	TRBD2	CASSSRLRSREDTQYF	TGTGCCAGCAGCTCCCGCCTAAGGTCGCGGGAGGATACGCAGTATTTT
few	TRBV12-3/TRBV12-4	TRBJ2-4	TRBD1	CASRATGGYIQYF	TGTGCCAGCAGGGCGACAGGGGGTTACATTCAGTACTTC
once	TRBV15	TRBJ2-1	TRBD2	CATSRGGLADSSYNEQFF	TGTGCCACCAGCAGAGGGGGACTAGCGGACAGCTCCTACAATGAGCAGTTCTTC
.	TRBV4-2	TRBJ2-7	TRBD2	CASSQGPGGHEQYF	TGTGCCAGCAGCCAAGGCCCGGGGGGGCACGAGCAGTACTTC
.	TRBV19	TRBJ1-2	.	CASNSAGLGYGYTF	TGTGCCAGTAACTCAGCAGGGCTGGGCTATGGCTACACCTTC
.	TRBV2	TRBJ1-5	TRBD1	CASGGTGKQPQHF	TGTGCCAGCGGGGGGACAGGGAAACAGCCCCAGCATTTT
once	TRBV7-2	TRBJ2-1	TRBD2	CASSQSSGSGYNEQFF	TGTGCCAGCAGCCAATCTAGCGGAAGTGGCTACAATGAGCAGTTCTTC
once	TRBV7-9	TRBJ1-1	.	CASSHDSTEAFF	TGTGCCAGCAGCCACGACAGCACTGAAGCTTTCTTT
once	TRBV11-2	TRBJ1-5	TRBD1	CASSLNGQGNQPQHF	TGTGCCAGCAGCTTAAACGGACAGGGCAATCAGCCCCAGCATTTT
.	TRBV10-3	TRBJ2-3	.	CAISREPSRRTDTQYF	TGTGCCATCTCGAGGGAGCCCTCCCGGCGCACAGATACGCAGTATTTT
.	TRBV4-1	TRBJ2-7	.	CASSQERGKAYEQYF	TGCGCCAGCAGCCAAGAAAGGGGAAAGGCCTACGAGCAGTACTTC
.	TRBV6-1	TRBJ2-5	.	CASSEAPDSQETQYF	TGTGCCAGCAGTGAAGCACCCGACAGCCAAGAGACCCAGTACTTC
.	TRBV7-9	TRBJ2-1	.	CASSLGAFYEQFF	TGTGCCAGCAGCTTGGGAGCTTTCTATGAGCAGTTCTTC
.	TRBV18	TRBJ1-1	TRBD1	CASSPRTGGNTEAFF	TGTGCCAGCTCACCACGGACAGGGGGAAACACTGAAGCTTTCTTT
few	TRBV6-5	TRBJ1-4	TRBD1	CASRDRTTNEKLFF	TGTGCCAGCAGGGACAGGACAACTAATGAAAAACTGTTTTTT
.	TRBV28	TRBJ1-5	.	CASSLTPGGNQPQHF	TGTGCCAGCAGTTTAACCCCAGGGGGCAATCAGCCCCAGCATTTT
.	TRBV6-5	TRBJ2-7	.	CASSYSTSHEQYF	TGTGCCAGCAGTTACTCGACTTCCCACGAGCAGTACTTC
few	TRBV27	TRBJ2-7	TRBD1	CASSLVGQGLYEQYF	TGTGCCAGCAGTTTAGTGGGACAGGGGCTCTACGAGCAGTACTTC
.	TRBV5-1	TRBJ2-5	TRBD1	CASSLVGTGEETQYF	TGCGCCAGCAGCTTGGTAGGGACAGGGGAAGAGACCCAGTACTTC
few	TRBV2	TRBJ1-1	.	CASSGWGPSGTEAFF	TGTGCCAGCAGTGGTTGGGGGCCAAGCGGCACTGAAGCTTTCTTT
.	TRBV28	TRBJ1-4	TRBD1	CASSSYRTGTYEKLFF	TGTGCCAGCAGTTCCTACAGGACAGGCACCTATGAAAAACTGTTTTTT
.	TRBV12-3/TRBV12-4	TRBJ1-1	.	CASGKTGNTEAFF	TGTGCCAGCGGTAAGACAGGGAACACTGAAGCTTTCTTT
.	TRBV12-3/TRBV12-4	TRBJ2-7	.	CASKKWEDDEQYF	TGTGCCAGCAAGAAGTGGGAGGACGACGAGCAGTACTTC
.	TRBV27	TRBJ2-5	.	CASRRTVAETQYF	TGTGCCAGCCGCAGGACAGTTGCGGAGACCCAGTACTTC
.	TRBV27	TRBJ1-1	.	CASGLVVYEGVAAFF	TGTGCCAGCGGCCTTGTAGTTTATGAGGGGGTGGCAGCTTTCTTT
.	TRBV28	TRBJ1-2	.	CASSPITGTPFYYGYTF	TGTGCCAGCAGTCCAATAACCGGGACACCTTTTTACTATGGCTACACCTTC
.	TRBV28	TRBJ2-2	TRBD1	CASRSLRDRGSYAGELFF	TGTGCCAGCAGATCCCTGCGGGACAGGGGATCCTATGCCGGGGAGCTGTTTTTT
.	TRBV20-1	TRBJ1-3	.	CSASRGFGVSGNTIYF	TGCAGTGCTAGTAGGGGGTTTGGGGTATCTGGAAACACCATATATTTT
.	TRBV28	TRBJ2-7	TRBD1	CASSSGLGDRRYEQYF	TGTGCCAGCAGTTCCGGGCTGGGGGACAGGAGGTACGAGCAGTACTTC
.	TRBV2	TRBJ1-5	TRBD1	CASSSSTGMSNQPQHF	TGTGCCAGCAGTTCCTCGACAGGGATGAGCAATCAGCCCCAGCATTTT
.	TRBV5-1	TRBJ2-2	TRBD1	CASSSLSQTGSTGELFF	TGCGCCAGCAGCTCGTTGAGTCAGACAGGGTCCACCGGGGAGCTGTTTTTT
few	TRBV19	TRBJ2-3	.	CASSVRGSFADTQYF	TGTGCCAGTAGCGTCCGTGGGAGTTTCGCAGATACGCAGTATTTT
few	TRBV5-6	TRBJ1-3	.	CASSLGGTIYF	TGTGCCAGCAGCTTGGGAGGGACCATATATTTT
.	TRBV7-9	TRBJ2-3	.	CASNGVSTDTQYF	TGTGCCAGCAATGGAGTAAGCACAGATACGCAGTATTTT
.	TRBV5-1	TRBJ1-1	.	CASSPREWNTEAFF	TGCGCCAGCAGTCCGAGGGAGTGGAACACTGAAGCTTTCTTT
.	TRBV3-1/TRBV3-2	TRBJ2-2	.	CASSQVGRELFF	TGTGCCAGCAGCCAAGTCGGTAGGGAGCTGTTTTTT
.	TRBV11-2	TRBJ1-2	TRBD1	CASSLGTGTGYGYTF	TGTGCCAGCAGCTTAGGGACCGGGACAGGCTATGGCTACACCTTC
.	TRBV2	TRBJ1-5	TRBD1	CASRGDRTNQPQHF	TGTGCCAGCAGAGGGGACAGGACAAATCAGCCCCAGCATTTT
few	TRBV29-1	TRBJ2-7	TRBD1	CSVKISGGRAYEQYF	TGCAGCGTAAAAATCTCAGGGGGCCGAGCGTACGAGCAGTACTTC
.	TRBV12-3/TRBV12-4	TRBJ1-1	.	CASISSTEAFF	TGTGCCAGCATATCGTCCACTGAAGCTTTCTTT
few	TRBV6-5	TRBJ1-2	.	CASRGGRGYGYTF	TGTGCCAGCAGGGGGGGGCGCGGCTATGGCTACACCTTC
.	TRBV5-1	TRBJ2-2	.	CASSLEGRGWAGELFF	TGCGCCAGCAGCTTGGAAGGTCGAGGGTGGGCCGGGGAGCTGTTTTTT
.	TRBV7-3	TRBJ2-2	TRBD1	CASGTGTGELFF	TGTGCCAGCGGGACAGGGACCGGGGAGCTGTTTTTT
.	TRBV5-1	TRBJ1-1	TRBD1	CASSFRTGPQMNTEAFF	TGCGCCAGCAGCTTCCGGACAGGACCCCAGATGAACACTGAAGCTTTCTTT
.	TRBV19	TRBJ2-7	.	CASSIGESPSYEQYF	TGTGCCAGTAGTATAGGGGAGAGCCCGTCCTACGAGCAGTACTTC
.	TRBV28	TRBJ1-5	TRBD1	CASSGTGWVQPQHF	TGTGCCAGCAGTGGGACAGGGTGGGTTCAGCCCCAGCATTTT
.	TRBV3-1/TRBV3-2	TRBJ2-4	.	CASSQTRDIQYF	TGTGCCAGCAGCCAAACTCGGGACATTCAGTACTTC
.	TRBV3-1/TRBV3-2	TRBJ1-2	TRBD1	CASSHHRGDGYTF	TGTGCCAGCAGCCATCACAGGGGTGATGGCTACACCTTC
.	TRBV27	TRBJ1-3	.	CASRPTGTQLGNTIYF	TGTGCCAGCAGACCGACCGGGACACAACTTGGAAACACCATATATTTT
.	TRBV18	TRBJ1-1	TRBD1	CASSPQGANTEAFF	TGTGCCAGCTCACCACAGGGGGCGAACACTGAAGCTTTCTTT
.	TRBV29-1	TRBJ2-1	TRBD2	CSVAGTNSSYNEQFF	TGCAGCGTGGCCGGGACTAACAGCTCCTACAATGAGCAGTTCTTC
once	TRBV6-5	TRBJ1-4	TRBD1	CASSQYRGSNEKLFF	TGTGCCAGCAGTCAATACAGGGGATCTAATGAAAAACTGTTTTTT
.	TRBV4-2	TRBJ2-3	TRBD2	CASSQESASGIITDTQYF	TGTGCCAGCAGCCAAGAGTCGGCGAGCGGGATAATCACAGATACGCAGTATTTT
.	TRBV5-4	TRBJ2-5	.	CASSLASGSLGETQYF	TGTGCCAGCAGCTTGGCCAGCGGGTCCTTAGGCGAGACCCAGTACTTC
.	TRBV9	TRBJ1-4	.	CASSVGHSNEKLFF	TGTGCCAGCAGCGTAGGTCACTCTAATGAAAAACTGTTTTTT
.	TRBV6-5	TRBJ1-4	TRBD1	CASRVGGQNEKLFF	TGTGCCAGCAGAGTTGGGGGACAGAATGAAAAACTGTTTTTT
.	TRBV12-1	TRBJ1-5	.	CASSLDTPDYNQPQHF	TGTGCCAGCAGCTTAGACACCCCAGATTACAATCAGCCCCAGCATTTT
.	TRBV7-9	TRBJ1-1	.	CASSLGGGTEAFF	TGTGCCAGCAGCTTGGGGGGAGGCACTGAAGCTTTCTTT
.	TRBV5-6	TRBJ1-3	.	CASSLAPQAGNTIYF	TGTGCCAGCAGCTTGGCACCCCAGGCTGGAAACACCATATATTTT